This passage covers 23 T cell receptor beta chains from one sample sequenced in a study of Ad26.COV2.S vaccination and SARS-CoV-2 variants. Treatment described: some 20 received Ad26.COV2.S at low or high dose, single or two shots; five or six received placebo; per-sample allocation not given. After the first vaccine or placebo injection, samples were drawn on day 63. Clones were read by immunoSEQ multiplex PCR, and TCRdb kept only the in-frame ones, dropping some. This sample yields about 350,000 clones, of which roughly 81% are seen a single time; 3.3% belongs to the top ten. The sample here was peripheral blood, taken in a trial of Ad26.COV2.S vaccine versus placebo. These receptors all come from a person aged 18-60 years who received the Ad26.COV2.S COVID-19 vaccine or a placebo.

V gene TRBV19 combines with J gene TRBJ1-1; D may be TRBD1 (5 bases). CDR1 is LNHDA and CDR2 is SQIVND in the germline V gene (reference sequence). The V end lost 2 bases, the J end lost 0 bases, and 13 bases lay between the germline ends. This CDR3 spans 16 amino acids. CDR3 in amino acids: CASSILDGGMNTEAFF. Written as DNA, the CDR3 is TGTGCCAGTAGTATATTAGACGGGGGGATGAACACTGAAGCTTTCTTT.

This clone was found many times. The chain carries TRBV7-2 and TRBJ2-1; the D is unclear. The CDR3 sequence is 14 residues long. From germline, CDR1 is SGHTA and CDR2 FQGNSA. Trimming removed 1 base at V and 7 bases at J, with 11 bases between. This CDR3 reads CASSLELNDNEQFF. The CDR3 nucleotides read TGTGCCAGCAGCTTAGAATTGAACGATAATGAGCAGTTCTTC. Full variable domain (rest looked up from reference TRBV7-2 and TRBJ2-1): GAGVSQSPSNKVTEKGKDVELRCDPISGHTALYWYRQSLGQGLEFLIYFQGNSAPDKSGLPSDRFSAERTGGSVSTLTIQRTQQEDSAVYLCASSLELNDNEQFFGPGTRLTVL.

This chain connects TRBV7-9 to TRBJ1-3; D not certain. The V end was cut by 1 base, the J end by 0 bases, with 4 bases between. The germline CDR1 and CDR2 sequences are SEHNR and FQNEAQ (reference sequence). The CDR3 runs 14 residues. The CDR3 bases are TGTGCCAGCAGCTTAGGATACTCTGGAAACACCATATATTTT. Its translation: CASSLGYSGNTIYF.

The V and J genes are TRBV19 and TRBJ1-3, with 7 bases aligning to TRBD1. The CDR3 is 14 residues long. The germline CDR1 and CDR2 sequences are LNHDA and SQIVND (reference sequence). V lost 9 bases, J lost 1 base, and 6 bases stayed unmatched. CDR3 loop: CASNSGGSGNTIYF. Here the CDR3 DNA reads TGTGCCAGCAACTCAGGGGGATCTGGAAACACCATATATTTT.

The chain employs TRBV27 and TRBJ2-5, with 9 bases aligning to TRBD2. Trimming removed 8 bases from V and 4 bases from J; junction bases left unmatched: 2. The CDR3 has 12 amino acids. Germline V lookup: CDR1 MNHEY, CDR2 SMNVEV (reference sequence). The chain's CDR3 is CASGTSRETQYF. Here the CDR3 DNA reads TGTGCCAGCGGGACTAGCCGAGAGACCCAGTACTTC.

The gene calls are TRBV3-1 (or the pseudogene TRBV3-2) and TRBJ2-5, with D maybe TRBD2 (6 bases). The germline V gene has CDR1 LGHDT and CDR2 YNNKEL (reference sequence). This CDR3 has 17 residues. V was pared by 4 bases and J by 2 bases, with 20 bases between. In nucleotides, the CDR3 is TGTGCCAGCAGCCTCAAAAGCCGGGGGTATAGACAAGAGACCCAGTACTTC. This encodes CASSLKSRGYRQETQYF.

The chain uses TRBV28 and TRBJ2-3, with 8 positions matching TRBD1. Germline V CDR1 and CDR2: MDHEN, SYDVKM. This CDR3 has 15 residues. J lost 3 bases, V lost 3 bases, and 5 bases had no gene match. The CDR3 is CASSFRGPSTDTQYF. For the CDR3, the DNA is TGTGCCAGCAGTTTCAGGGGGCCGTCAACAGATACGCAGTATTTT.

This clone was counted a few times. V gene TRBV2 combines with J gene TRBJ2-5; D is unresolved. The CDR3 runs to 14 residues. Per the germline V gene, CDR1 is SNHLY and CDR2 is FYNNEI. V lost 10 bases and J lost 3, with 18 bases in between. The CDR3 DNA is TGTGCCACCCAGGAAGGTGGGAAGGAAGAGACCCAGTACTTC. This translates into CATQEGGKEETQYF.

V gene TRBV5-1 combines with J gene TRBJ2-4; a possible D gene is TRBD2 (6 bases). The CDR3 covers 20 residues. Trimming removed 4 bases from V and 6 bases from J, with 32 bases in between. Germline V gene lookup returns CDR1 SGHRS and CDR2 YFSETQ. The CDR3 here is CASSIGYSLGGSGLVNIQYF. DNA of the CDR3: TGCGCCAGCAGCATAGGATATAGCCTCGGGGGTAGCGGCCTCGTAAACATTCAGTACTTC.

About this clone itself: No conserved phenylalanine or tryptophan is present at the end of the CDR3, so a read error is the likely explanation. Because the CDR3's place on the DNA is in doubt, the DNA is left out and the CDR3 is given as listed by TCRdb. This rearrangement joins TRBV12-5 to TRBJ2-7; the table calls TRBD2, which could not be checked here. Germline-derived CDR1 and CDR2 are LGHNT and FRNRAP. Termini included, the CDR3 measures 13 amino acids. The CDR3 protein is CASGPWLAGVTYL.

CDR3 amino acids: CASSDPGGGETQYF. The DNA for the CDR3 is TGTGCCAGCAGTGACCCAGGGGGCGGAGAGACCCAGTACTTC. The V call is TRBV6-1, the J call TRBJ2-5; TRBD1 matches at 8 bases. CDR3 length equals 14 residues. Germline CDR1 reads MNHNS; CDR2 reads SASEGT. The V segment lost 3 bases and the J segment 4 bases; nucleotides outside the gene matches: 4.

This clone was recorded many times. J is TRBJ2-7 and V is TRBV9; 9 bases agree with TRBD1. Germline CDR1 SGDLS, CDR2 YYNGEE. CDR3 length: 14 residues. V trimming: 1 base; J trimming: 7 bases; junction bases outside the gene matches: 6. DNA for the CDR3: TGTGCCAGCAGCGTATTACAGGGGGCGCATGAGCAGTACTTC. This encodes CASSVLQGAHEQYF.

This clone occurred a few times. The rearrangement joins TRBV2 to TRBJ2-2, with D unclear. This CDR3 has 17 residues. The V and J ends lost 2 bases and 0 bases respectively, with 13 bases between them. Looked up from germline, CDR1 is SNHLY and CDR2 is FYNNEI. The CDR3 sequence: CASSEPVYGPNTGELFF. The DNA of the CDR3 is TGTGCCAGCAGTGAACCGGTGTACGGCCCGAACACCGGGGAGCTGTTTTTT.

The chain has TRBV3-1 (or the pseudogene TRBV3-2) and TRBJ2-3, with 11 bases lining up with TRBD1. This CDR3 spans 18 amino acids. J gave up 4 bases and V 2 bases, and 11 bases lay outside the gene matches. Per the germline V gene, CDR1 is LGHDT and CDR2 is YNNKEL (reference sequence). The CDR3, as DNA: TGTGCCAGCAGCCAAAAAGGACAGGGGGCAGTTAGGGCAGATACGCAGTATTTT. Protein sequence: CASSQKGQGAVRADTQYF.

The chain links TRBV7-2 to TRBJ2-6; TRBD2 matches 7 bases. The CDR3 runs to 15 residues. With 2 bases clipped from V and 4 bases from J, the junction kept 2 bases outside the gene matches. The V gene's germline CDR1 is SGHTA and CDR2 FQGNSA. CDR3 loop: CASSLQLAGANVLTF. The CDR3 region has the DNA TGTGCCAGCAGCTTACAACTAGCGGGGGCCAACGTCCTGACTTTC.

DNA of the CDR3: TGTGCCAGCAGCTTAGTTCCGGACCCCAGGTATGGGGAGCAGTACTTC. Its translation is CASSLVPDPRYGEQYF. The V call is TRBV7-7, the J call TRBJ2-7; D gene uncertain. Per the germline V gene, CDR1 is SSHAT and CDR2 is FNYEAQ (reference sequence). The ends were cut back, 1 base at V and 7 bases at J, with 20 bases in the middle. The CDR3 has 16 amino acids.

This clone was picked up one time. This chain connects TRBV27 to TRBJ2-2; no clear D gene. V lost 0 bases, J lost 3 bases, and 2 bases lay in between. The CDR3 is 13 amino acids. CDR1 MNHEY and CDR2 SMNVEV come from the germline V gene (reference sequence). CDR3 bases: TGTGCCAGCAGTTTATCGCACACCGGGGAGCTGTTTTTT. It is translated as CASSLSHTGELFF.

This clone was counted once. The chain recombines TRBV6-6 with TRBJ1-2; unclear D gene. V lost 2 bases to trimming and J lost 4 bases, with 11 bases between them. CDR3 length: 14 amino acids. Per germline, CDR1 MNHNY and CDR2 SVGAGI (reference sequence). The CDR3: CASSYQPGPYGYTF. In nucleotides, the CDR3 is TGTGCCAGCAGTTACCAGCCGGGCCCCTATGGCTACACCTTC.

The chain links TRBV19 to TRBJ1-4, with D unclear. This CDR3 spans 13 amino acids. Per germline, CDR1 LNHDA and CDR2 SQIVND (reference sequence). The germline V and J ends were trimmed by 7 bases and 5 bases, with 11 bases remaining between them. The CDR3 sequence: CASNEVRNEKLFF. Here the CDR3 DNA reads TGTGCCAGTAACGAGGTTAGGAATGAAAAACTGTTTTTT. The variable domain in full, with the rest retrieved from reference TRBV19 and TRBJ1-4, is DGGITQSPKYLFRKEGQNVTLSCEQNLNHDAMYWYRQDPGQGLRLIYYSQIVNDFQKGDIAEGYSVSREKKESFPLTVTSAQKNPTAFYLCASNEVRNEKLFFGSGTQLSVL.

The chain recombines TRBV4-2 with TRBJ2-5; 12 bases fit TRBD2. CDR1 and CDR2 (germline): LGHNA, YNFKEQ. V was pared by 2 bases and J by 5 bases, with 9 bases of the junction left unmatched. The CDR3 is 17 residues long. The CDR3 DNA sequence: TGTGCCAGCAGCCAACCCTCTAGCGGGAGGGCCGGGGAGACCCAGTACTTC. It is translated as CASSQPSSGRAGETQYF.

The V gene is TRBV2, the J gene TRBJ2-2; TRBD1 might be the D (6 bases). V shed 6 bases and J shed 2 bases, with 10 bases lying between them. Germline lookup yields CDR1 SNHLY and CDR2 FYNNEI. There are 14 residues in the CDR3. This CDR3 reads CASSTGINTGELFF. In nucleotides, the CDR3 is TGTGCCAGCAGCACAGGGATCAACACCGGGGAGCTGTTTTTT.

The rearrangement links TRBV18 to TRBJ1-1; 11 bases are shared with TRBD1. The CDR3 loop spans 16 amino acids. CDR1 is KGHSH, CDR2 LQKENI, per germline. J was trimmed by 0 bases and V by 3 bases; bases with no gene match: 3. The CDR3 here is CASSPGTGGLNTEAFF. CDR3 bases: TGTGCCAGCTCACCTGGGACAGGGGGGTTGAACACTGAAGCTTTCTTT.

The CDR3 reads CASSLWQGGDTQYF. The CDR3 DNA reads TGCGCCAGCAGCTTGTGGCAGGGCGGAGATACGCAGTATTTT. This chain uses TRBV5-1 with TRBJ2-3, with D perhaps matching TRBD1 (5 bases). The CDR3 is made up of 14 amino acids. Germline CDR1 is SGHRS and CDR2 is YFSETQ. V lost 1 base and J lost 5, with 11 bases in between.